One and the same sample provided the 20 T cell receptor beta chains below, sequenced in a study of chemoradiotherapy in HPV16-positive cancers. Sequencing was performed with immunoSEQ multiplex PCR; in TCRdb, only in-frame clones are kept and a portion is missing. The sample has approximately 35,000 clones, 80% seen once. This material consisted of blood, taken from a patient who underwent chemoradiotherapy. The receptors stem from a human donor with HPV-associated anogenital cancer.

This rearrangement joins TRBV27 to TRBJ2-3; TRBD2 might be the D (6 bases). Germline CDR1 MNHEY, CDR2 SMNVEV (reference sequence). The CDR3 has 15 residues. With 6 bases removed from V and 0 bases from J, the gap between germline ends came to 13 bases. The CDR3 DNA follows: TGTGCCAGCAGCTGGCGGGGCCCTAGCACAGATACGCAGTATTTT. This sequence encodes CASSWRGPSTDTQYF.

This rearrangement joins TRBV30 to TRBJ1-1; D is unresolved. Germline V CDR1 and CDR2: GTSNPN, SVGIG (reference sequence). V lost 1 base to trimming and J lost 0 bases, with 9 bases between them. This CDR3 spans 14 amino acids. The CDR3 region has the DNA TGTGCCTGGAGTGATCCAGGACTGAACACTGAAGCTTTCTTT. Translated, it gives CAWSDPGLNTEAFF.

This chain links TRBV10-3 with TRBJ1-5, with TRBD1 identical over 12 bases. V lost 4 bases and J lost 13; bases outside the gene matches: 8. The CDR3 consists of 14 residues. Germline loops: CDR1 ENHRY, CDR2 SYGVKD. For the CDR3, the DNA is TGTGCCATCAGTGCCGGGACAGGGGGCGCGGGTCAGCATTTT. This sequence encodes CAISAGTGGAGQHF.

The chain recombines TRBV6-5 with TRBJ2-1; no definite D call. Per germline, CDR1 MNHEY and CDR2 SVGAGI. The length of the CDR3 is 12 residues. V lost 9 bases and J 8 bases, leaving 14 bases between the germline ends. CDR3 nucleotide sequence: TGTGCCAGTCGGTCTCGGGTGGATGAGCAGTTCTTC. Translation gives CASRSRVDEQFF.

The chain is built from TRBV25-1 and TRBJ1-3; D is perhaps TRBD1 (6 bases). The CDR3 loop spans 16 amino acids. Trimming removed 1 base from V and 0 bases from J, with 10 bases in between. Germline V gives CDR1 MGHDK, CDR2 SYGVNS. Here the CDR3 DNA reads TGTGCCAGCAGTGAATCTAGACAGGACTCTGGAAACACCATATATTTT. Translation gives CASSESRQDSGNTIYF.

J is TRBJ2-1 and V is TRBV5-1, with 7 bases matching TRBD2. J was trimmed by 5 bases and V by 0 bases; bases with no gene match: 5. CDR1 and CDR2 (germline): SGHRS, YFSETQ. The CDR3 length is 15 residues. CDR3 sequence reads: CASSLGPGRDNEQFF. CDR3 in DNA: TGCGCCAGCAGCTTGGGGCCAGGGAGGGACAATGAGCAGTTCTTC.

This clone turned up a few times. The chain links TRBV19 to TRBJ2-3; 8 positions match TRBD1. V lost 5 bases, J lost 3 bases, and 10 bases stayed unmatched. Germline CDR1 and CDR2: LNHDA and SQIVND (reference sequence). This CDR3 contains 16 residues. The CDR3 DNA is TGTGCCAGTAGTTCGCCGGGACAGGTGGGAACAGATACGCAGTATTTT. Translating gives CASSSPGQVGTDTQYF.

This clone occurred a few times. The J gene is TRBJ1-1, the V gene TRBV11-2; D possibly corresponds to TRBD1 (6 bases). This CDR3 region has 11 residues. Germline assignment: CDR1 SGHAT and CDR2 FQNNGV. V dropped 3 bases and J dropped 10 bases, with 9 bases sitting between them. In DNA form, the CDR3 reads TGTGCCAGCAGCTTGGGGGCAGGAGCTTTCTTT. Translation: CASSLGAGAFF.

The J gene is TRBJ1-5, the V gene TRBV19; no clear D. V lost 5 bases and J 3 bases, leaving 8 bases between the germline ends. Germline V gene lookup returns CDR1 LNHDA and CDR2 SQIVND (reference sequence). The CDR3 loop spans 13 amino acids. CDR3 bases: TGTGCCAGTAGTTCCGGTAACAATCAGCCCCAGCATTTT. This translates into CASSSGNNQPQHF.

This chain uses TRBV30 with TRBJ2-5, with unresolved D. V lost 5 bases, J lost 1 base, and 5 bases lay in between. The CDR3 has 11 amino acids. Germline V gene lookup returns CDR1 GTSNPN and CDR2 SVGIG (reference sequence). CDR3 amino acids: CAWVSQETQYF. The CDR3 DNA reads as TGTGCCTGGGTCAGCCAAGAGACCCAGTACTTC.

This clone came up once. J is TRBJ2-1 and V is TRBV4-3, with D possibly called TRBD1 or TRBD2 (5 bases each). The germline V and J ends were trimmed by 0 bases and 4 bases, with 19 bases remaining between them. The germline V gene encodes CDR1 LGHNA and CDR2 YSLEER. This CDR3 has 18 amino acids. CDR3 DNA sequence: TGCGCCAGCAGCCAAGATTTTCAGAGGGGTGTCAGTTACAATGAGCAGTTCTTC. It yields the protein CASSQDFQRGVSYNEQFF.

The rearrangement links TRBV28 to TRBJ1-1; D call uncertain. This CDR3 comprises 12 residues. Germline V gene sequence: CDR1 MDHEN, CDR2 SYDVKM. With 2 bases removed from V and 0 bases from J, the gap between germline ends came to 1 base. The CDR3 sequence: CASSLVNTEAFF. As DNA, the CDR3 is TGTGCCAGCAGTTTAGTGAACACTGAAGCTTTCTTT.

This chain connects TRBV6-5 to TRBJ1-6; 9 bases line up with TRBD1. Trimming took 5 bases from V and 19 from J; bases not matched to a gene: 9. The CDR3 length is 12 residues. CDR1 is MNHEY, CDR2 SVGAGI, per germline. CDR3 sequence: CASSGAGQGKHF. For the CDR3, the DNA is TGTGCCAGCAGTGGGGCAGGACAGGGGAAACACTTT.

The genes are TRBV19 and TRBJ2-6; tentatively, D is TRBD1 (6 bases). Trimming cost V 5 bases and J 0 bases, with 11 bases left between them. Looked up from germline, CDR1 is LNHDA and CDR2 is SQIVND (reference sequence). The CDR3 covers 16 residues. CDR3 in DNA: TGTGCCAGTAGTCCTGGACAGCCCTCTGGGGCCAACGTCCTGACTTTC. Translating it yields CASSPGQPSGANVLTF.

This clone was detected once. V usage is TRBV14 and J usage is TRBJ1-3; TRBD1 agrees at 7 bases. This CDR3 has 15 amino acids. Trimming took 0 bases from V and 7 from J; bases not matched to a gene: 6. Germline V CDR1 and CDR2: SGHDN, FVKESK. Here the CDR3 reads CASSQDLPGGNTIYF. CDR3 coding DNA: TGTGCCAGCAGCCAAGATCTTCCAGGGGGGAACACCATATATTTT. The entire variable domain, with the rest obtained from reference TRBV14 and TRBJ1-3, is as follows: EAGVTQFPSHSVIEKGQTVTLRCDPISGHDNLYWYRRVMGKEIKFLLHFVKESKQDESGMPNNRFLAERTGGTYSTLKVQPAELEDSGVYFCASSQDLPGGNTIYFGEGSWLTVV.

The V and J genes are TRBV2 and TRBJ1-6; D not resolved. Trimming stripped 0 bases from V and 0 bases from J, with 12 bases between. The CDR3 extends over 18 amino acids. The germline CDR1 and CDR2 sequences are SNHLY and FYNNEI. CDR3 sequence (DNA): TGTGCCAGCAGTGAAGCCCTAACTTTTAGCTCCTATAATTCACCCCTCCACTTT. Amino acid sequence: CASSEALTFSSYNSPLHF.

This chain connects TRBV6-5 to TRBJ2-2; no firm D call. This CDR3 is built from 16 residues. Germline loops: CDR1 MNHEY, CDR2 SVGAGI. V was shortened by 0 bases and J by 7 bases, with 15 bases between the two germline ends. This CDR3 is CASSYSNGVPGGELFF. The DNA of the CDR3 is TGTGCCAGCAGTTACTCGAATGGGGTACCTGGCGGGGAGCTGTTTTTT.

The chain joins TRBV7-6 to TRBJ2-7; 8 positions match TRBD1. Germline-derived CDR1 and CDR2 are SGHVS and FNYEAQ. Trimming cost V 1 base and J 6 bases; bases outside gene matches: 5. This CDR3 comprises 14 residues. The CDR3 coding sequence is TGTGCCAGCAGCTTAGAGTCAGGGGGCTTCGAGCAGTACTTC. Protein sequence: CASSLESGGFEQYF.

The rearrangement uses TRBV12-5 and TRBJ2-3; D gene uncertain. Germline values: CDR1 LGHNT, CDR2 FRNRAP. Trimming cost V 0 bases and J 4 bases, with 2 bases left between them. The CDR3 spans 12 residues. The CDR3 spells CASGLVPDTQYF. The CDR3 DNA follows: TGTGCTAGTGGTTTGGTTCCAGATACGCAGTATTTT.

This clone appeared once. This chain uses TRBV5-1 with TRBJ1-1; the D is unclear. The germline CDR1 and CDR2 sequences are SGHRS and YFSETQ. Trimming pared 4 bases from V and 0 bases from J, leaving 10 bases between. The CDR3 covers 14 residues. The CDR3 sequence: CASSPSILNTEAFF. CDR3 DNA: TGCGCCAGCAGCCCGTCTATCCTGAACACTGAAGCTTTCTTT. Combining the CDR3 with reference TRBV5-1 and TRBJ1-1 gives the whole variable domain KAGVTQTPRYLIKTRGQQVTLSCSPISGHRSVSWYQQTPGQGLQFLFEYFSETQRNKGNFPGRFSGRQFSNSRSEMNVSTLELGDSALYLCASSPSILNTEAFFGQGTRLTVV.